This TCR beta chain was found in a study of T-cell reconstitution after alpha-beta-depleted transplantation in children. The ends lost 5 bases at V and 6 bases at J; junction bases unmatched: 12. CDR3 length equals 15 residues. At least ten counts were recorded for this clonotype. Unique molecular identifiers were incorporated during preparation of the TCRbeta library. Each CDR3 protein is one row after TCRdb ran MiXCR on the PCR reads. The sample consists of some 75,000 distinct CDR3 sequences, approximately 7.3% of them appearing once. The sample consisted of PBMCs from the stem cell graft donor, taken from the stem cell graft. This chain connects TRBV12-3 or TRBV12-4 to TRBJ1-2, with 7 bases fitting TRBD1. The receptor was derived from a human donor who donated a stem cell graft to a child with acute lymphoblastic leukemia. CDR3 sequence reads: CASSLQGWIIDGYTF. The CDR3 DNA reads TGTGCCAGCAGTCTACAGGGGTGGATTATCGATGGCTACACCTTC.